The 5 T cell receptor beta chains listed next were all sequenced from one sample in a study of blood T cell repertoires in COVID-19. TCRdb's copy holds only in-frame clones and misses some; the assay was immunoSEQ multiplex PCR. Counted here are 250,000 or so clones, more than 75% occurring once; the ten biggest clones make up around 1.8%. The sample consisted of PBMCs or T cells enriched from blood (not recorded which). The source is a man aged 40-49 years who had recovered from COVID-19.

V gene TRBV3-1 (or the pseudogene TRBV3-2) combines with J gene TRBJ2-5, with TRBD2 matching 9 bases. The CDR3 length is 17 residues. Germline V gene data show CDR1 as LGHDT and CDR2 as YNNKEL (reference sequence). Losses at the gene ends were 1 base for V and 1 base for J; bases not matched to a gene: 7. CDR3 nucleotide sequence: TGTGCCAGCAGCCAAGGCTTAGCGGGGGAAATCCAAGAGACCCAGTACTTC. Its translation is CASSQGLAGEIQETQYF.

The rearrangement uses TRBV7-8 and TRBJ1-1; D unclear. Germline-derived CDR1 and CDR2 are SGHVS and FQNEAQ. The CDR3 consists of 13 residues. V was pared by 4 bases and J by 3 bases, with 9 bases between. CDR3 in amino acids: CASSSALYTEAFF. The CDR3, as DNA: TGTGCCAGCAGCTCCGCGCTTTACACTGAAGCTTTCTTT.

The rearrangement links TRBV19 to TRBJ1-6; D possibly corresponds to TRBD1 (6 bases). This CDR3 has 14 amino acids. Deletions cut 6 bases from V and 10 bases from J, with 16 bases between. The germline V gene has CDR1 LNHDA and CDR2 SQIVND (reference sequence). CDR3 in amino acids: CASSRTGSESPLHF. The CDR3 DNA sequence: TGTGCCAGTAGCCGTACAGGGTCGGAGTCACCCCTCCACTTT.

This clone appeared once. V is TRBV6-2 or TRBV6-3 and J is TRBJ2-1; 10 nucleotides align to TRBD1. This CDR3 has 15 residues. Trimming took 2 bases from V and 5 from J; bases not matched to a gene: 3. Germline lookup yields CDR1 MNHEY and CDR2 SVGEGT. CDR3 sequence: CASSYLGQGNNEQFF. Here the CDR3 DNA reads TGTGCCAGCAGTTACCTGGGACAGGGGAACAATGAGCAGTTCTTC.

The V call is TRBV3-1 (or the pseudogene TRBV3-2), the J call TRBJ1-4, with D possibly being TRBD1 (5 bases). The CDR3 extends over 12 amino acids. Germline V gene data show CDR1 as LGHDT and CDR2 as YNNKEL (reference sequence). With 7 bases removed from V and 11 bases from J, the gap between germline ends came to 14 bases. The CDR3 coding sequence is TGTGCCAGCACAGGTGAGGGGAGGAAACTGTTTTTT. This codes for CASTGEGRKLFF.